The source of this T cell receptor beta chain is a study of T cell responses to AZD1222 COVID-19 vaccine. Study as a whole: Pooling covered second doses at about 4 or about 12 weeks.

TCRdb keeps only in-frame clones here, not all; method: immunoSEQ multiplex PCR. The table includes about 150,000 clones, 88% detected once. This CDR3 spans 13 amino acids. Germline V gene lookup returns CDR1 MNHNY and CDR2 SVGAGI (reference sequence). V lost 7 bases to trimming and J lost 7 bases, with 16 bases between them. Findings of the study overall: Dominant at 160-218 and 743-854, vaccine-associated CD4 TCRs also spanned spike.

A remark on this clone: Antigen: not known.

Sequencing used peripheral blood, obtained on day 0 of AZD1222 vaccination. The V and J genes are TRBV6-6 and TRBJ2-5; D remains unclear. This clonotype originated in an adult in good health. In DNA form, the CDR3 reads TGTGCCAGCACCTTAGACCAGCTCGGGACCCAGTACTTC. This sequence encodes CASTLDQLGTQYF.